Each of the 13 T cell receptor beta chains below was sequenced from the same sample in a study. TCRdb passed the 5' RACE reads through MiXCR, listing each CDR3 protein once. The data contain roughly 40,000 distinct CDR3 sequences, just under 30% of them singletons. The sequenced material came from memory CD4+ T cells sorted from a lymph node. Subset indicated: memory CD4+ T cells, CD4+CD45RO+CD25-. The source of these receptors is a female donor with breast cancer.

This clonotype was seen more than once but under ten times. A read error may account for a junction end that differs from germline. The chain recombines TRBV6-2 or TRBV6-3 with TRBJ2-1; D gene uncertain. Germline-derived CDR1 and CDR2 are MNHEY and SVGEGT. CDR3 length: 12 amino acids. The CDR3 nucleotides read TGTGCCAGCAGTACCTCCGACAATGAGCAGTTCTTC. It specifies CASSTSDNEQFF.

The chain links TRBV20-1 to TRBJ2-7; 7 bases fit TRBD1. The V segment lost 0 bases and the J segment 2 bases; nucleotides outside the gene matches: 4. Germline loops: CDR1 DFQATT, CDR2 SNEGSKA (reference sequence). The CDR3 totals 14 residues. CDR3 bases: TGCAGTGCTAGAGAACAGGGGACCCCCTACGAGCAGTACTTC. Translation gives CSAREQGTPYEQYF.

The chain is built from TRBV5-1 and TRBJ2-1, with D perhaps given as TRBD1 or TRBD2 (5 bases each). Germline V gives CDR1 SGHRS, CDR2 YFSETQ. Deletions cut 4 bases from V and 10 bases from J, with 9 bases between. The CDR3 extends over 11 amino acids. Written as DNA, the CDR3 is TGCGCCAGCAGCCTAGGGACGGAGCAGTTCTTC. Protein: CASSLGTEQFF. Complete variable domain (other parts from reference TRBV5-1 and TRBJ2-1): KAGVTQTPRYLIKTRGQQVTLSCSPISGHRSVSWYQQTPGQGLQFLFEYFSETQRNKGNFPGRFSGRQFSNSRSEMNVSTLELGDSALYLCASSLGTEQFFGPGTRLTVL.

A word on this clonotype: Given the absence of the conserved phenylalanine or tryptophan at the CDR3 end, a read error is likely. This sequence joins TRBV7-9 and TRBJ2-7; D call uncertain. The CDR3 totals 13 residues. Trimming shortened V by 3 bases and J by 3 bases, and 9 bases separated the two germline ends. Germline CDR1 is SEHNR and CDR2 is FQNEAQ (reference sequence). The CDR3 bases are TGTGCCAGCAGCTTTGGCCCGCGCTACGAGCAGTACCTC. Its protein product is CASSFGPRYEQYL.

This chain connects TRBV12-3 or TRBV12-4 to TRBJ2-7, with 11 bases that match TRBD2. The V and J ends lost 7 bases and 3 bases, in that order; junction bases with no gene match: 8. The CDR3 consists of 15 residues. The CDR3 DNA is TGTGCCAGCACCTCGACTAGCGGGGCTAACTACGAGCAGTACTTC. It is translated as CASTSTSGANYEQYF.

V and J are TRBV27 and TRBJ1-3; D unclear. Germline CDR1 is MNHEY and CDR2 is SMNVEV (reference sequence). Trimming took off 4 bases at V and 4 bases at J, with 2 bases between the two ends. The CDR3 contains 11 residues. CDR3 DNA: TGTGCCAGCAGTTGCGGAAACACCATATATTTT. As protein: CASSCGNTIYF.

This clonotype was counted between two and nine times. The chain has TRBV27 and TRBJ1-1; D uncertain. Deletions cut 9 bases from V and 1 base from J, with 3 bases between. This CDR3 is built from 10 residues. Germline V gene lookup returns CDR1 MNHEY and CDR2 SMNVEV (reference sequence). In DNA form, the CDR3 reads TGTGCCAGGGAGAACACTGAAGCTTTCTTT. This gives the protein CARENTEAFF.

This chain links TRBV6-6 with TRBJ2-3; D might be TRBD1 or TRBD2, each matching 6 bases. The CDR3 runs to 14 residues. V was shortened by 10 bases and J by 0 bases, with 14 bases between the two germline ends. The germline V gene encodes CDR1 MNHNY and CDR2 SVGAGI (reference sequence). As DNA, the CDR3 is TGTGCCACCATGAGGGGGGCTAGCACAGATACGCAGTATTTT. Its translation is CATMRGASTDTQYF.

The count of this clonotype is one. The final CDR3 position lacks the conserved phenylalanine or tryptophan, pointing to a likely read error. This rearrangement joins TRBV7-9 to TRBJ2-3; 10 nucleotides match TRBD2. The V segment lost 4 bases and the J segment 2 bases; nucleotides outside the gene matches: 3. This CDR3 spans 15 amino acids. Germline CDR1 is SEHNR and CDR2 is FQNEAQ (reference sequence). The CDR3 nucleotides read TGTGCCAGCAGCTCGACTAGCGGGTACACAGATACGCAGTATCTT. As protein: CASSSTSGYTDTQYL.

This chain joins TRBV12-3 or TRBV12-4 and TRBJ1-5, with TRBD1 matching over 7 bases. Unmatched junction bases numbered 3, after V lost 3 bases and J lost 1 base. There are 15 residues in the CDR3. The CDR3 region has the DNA TGTGCCAGCAGTTTGGAAGGGGGCAGCAATCAGCCCCAGCATTTT. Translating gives CASSLEGGSNQPQHF.

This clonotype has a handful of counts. The chain's CDR3 is CASRYSEGTEAFF. CDR3 nucleotides: TGTGCCAGCAGGTACTCGGAGGGCACTGAAGCTTTCTTT. This chain uses TRBV5-6 with TRBJ1-1; D unclear. The ends were cut back, 5 bases at V and 4 bases at J, with 12 bases in the middle. This CDR3 region has 13 residues. Per germline, CDR1 SGHDT and CDR2 YYEEEE.

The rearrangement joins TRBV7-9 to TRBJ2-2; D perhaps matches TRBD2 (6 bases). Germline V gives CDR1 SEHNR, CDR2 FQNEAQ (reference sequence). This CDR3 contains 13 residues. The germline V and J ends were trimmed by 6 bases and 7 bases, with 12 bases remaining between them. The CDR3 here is CASRPLAGGELFF. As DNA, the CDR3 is TGTGCCAGCAGGCCACTAGCAGGCGGGGAGCTGTTTTTT.

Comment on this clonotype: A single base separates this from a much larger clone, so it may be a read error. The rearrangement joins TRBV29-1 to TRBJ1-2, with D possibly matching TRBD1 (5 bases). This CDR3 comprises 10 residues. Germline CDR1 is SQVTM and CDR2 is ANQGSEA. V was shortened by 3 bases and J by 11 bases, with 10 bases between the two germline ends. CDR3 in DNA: TGCAGCGTTGACCAAAGGGGTTACACCTTC. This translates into CSVDQRGYTF.